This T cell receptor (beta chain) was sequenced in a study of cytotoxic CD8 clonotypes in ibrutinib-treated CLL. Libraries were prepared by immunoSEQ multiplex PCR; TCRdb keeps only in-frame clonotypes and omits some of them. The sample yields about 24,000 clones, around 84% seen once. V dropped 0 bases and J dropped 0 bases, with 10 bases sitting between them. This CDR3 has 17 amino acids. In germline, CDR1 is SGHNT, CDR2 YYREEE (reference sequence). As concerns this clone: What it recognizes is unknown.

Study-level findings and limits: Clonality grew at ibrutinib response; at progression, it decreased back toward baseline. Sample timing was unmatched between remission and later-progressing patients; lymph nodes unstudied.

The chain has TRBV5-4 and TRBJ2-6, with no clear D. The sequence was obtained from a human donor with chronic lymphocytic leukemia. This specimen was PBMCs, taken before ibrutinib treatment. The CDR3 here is CASSLAGPLSGANVLTF. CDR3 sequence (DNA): TGTGCCAGCAGCTTGGCCGGCCCTCTCTCTGGGGCCAACGTCCTGACTTTC.